A single sample is the source of the 12 T cell receptor beta chains below, sequenced in a study of CD8+CD57+ T cells in acquired aplastic anemia (dated by TCRdb to 2016 to 2019). TCRdb names Illumina HiSeq 2000 as the instrument used. TCR beta VDJ combination and CDR3 sequence profiling used genomic DNA as the template. The public reads were reanalyzed by TCRdb: fastp trimming at Q25, MiXCR alignment, in-frame beta chains only. Each CDR3 protein gets just one entry, which takes the most common genes and DNA from the rows behind it. This sample has some 240,000 distinct CDR3 sequences in its table, and 30% to 40% of those were observed once. The ten largest clones capture 0.95% to 1.2% of the sample. Sequencing was done on a sample of sorted CD4+, CD8+, or CD8+CD57+ T cells (not recorded which) from PBMCs. Every receptor here comes from a human donor in good health, serving as a control.

This clonotype has a count of ten or more. This chain joins TRBV5-4 and TRBJ2-6; D not resolved. CDR3 length: 13 residues. The V gene lost 6 bases and the J gene lost 0 bases, with 4 bases spanning the gap. Per the germline V gene, CDR1 is SGHNT and CDR2 is YYREEE (reference sequence). CDR3 protein: CASTSSGANVLTF. CDR3 in DNA: TGTGCCAGCACCTCCTCTGGGGCCAACGTCCTGACTTTC.

This clonotype was found many times. The CDR3 region is CASSDGEVGFVALHF. CDR3 nucleotides: TGTGCCAGCAGTGACGGAGAAGTCGGCTTCGTGGCCCTCCACTTT. V is TRBV6-1 and J is TRBJ1-6, with D hard to call. Germline CDR1 reads MNHNS; CDR2 reads SASEGT. The V gene lost 3 bases and the J gene lost 14 bases, with 20 bases spanning the gap. The CDR3 length is 15 residues.

CDR3 region: CATSDRDRGTEAFF. CDR3 DNA: TGTGCCACCAGTGACCGCGACAGGGGGACTGAAGCTTTCTTT. The chain links TRBV24-1 to TRBJ1-1; 9 positions match TRBD1. The CDR3 loop spans 14 amino acids. V shed 4 bases and J 5 bases; nucleotides not matched to a gene: 4. CDR1 is KGHDR, CDR2 SFDVKD, per germline.

A remark on this clonotype: One base away lies a much larger clone, so this may be a sequencing read error. V is TRBV5-1 and J is TRBJ1-2, with unresolved D. The CDR3 runs to 14 residues. V was cut by 4 bases and J by 4 bases, with 14 bases left in between. Germline assignment: CDR1 SGHRS and CDR2 YFSETQ. This chain's CDR3 is CASSRVGSIYGYTF. The DNA for the CDR3 is TGCGCCAGCAGCCGGGTGGGCAGCATCTATGGCTACACCTTC.

The chain has TRBV12-3 or TRBV12-4 and TRBJ1-2, with D maybe TRBD1 (5 bases). The CDR3 is 15 residues long. V lost 2 bases to trimming and J lost 8 bases, with 18 bases between them. The CDR3 nucleotides are TGTGCCAGCAGTTTACTCGGGGGGGGAACAACCGGCTACACCTTC. This translates into CASSLLGGGTTGYTF.

To note about this clonotype: A read error is possible here, since a much larger clone lies one base away. V is TRBV5-4 and J is TRBJ1-5; D gene uncertain. The V gene lost 2 bases and the J gene lost 6 bases, with 12 bases spanning the gap. The CDR3 runs 14 residues. Germline CDR1 SGHNT, CDR2 YYREEE (reference sequence). CDR3 nucleotides: TGTGCCAGCAGCTTTACGGGTTCGGGTCAGCCCCAGCATTTT. It yields the protein CASSFTGSGQPQHF.

The V and J genes are TRBV6-5 and TRBJ1-5; D is undetermined. V was cut by 2 bases and J by 9 bases, with 14 bases left in between. Germline CDR1 is MNHEY and CDR2 is SVGAGI. The CDR3 is made up of 14 amino acids. CDR3 coding DNA: TGTGCCAGCAGTTACAACGGCCCTCCGGGGCCCCAGCATTTT. Translated: CASSYNGPPGPQHF.

Comment on this clonotype: The DNA is left out, because the CDR3 cannot be placed on it with certainty; the CDR3 is given as TCRdb lists it. The genes are TRBV6-5 and TRBJ1-1; the D call in the table, TRBD1, was not verified against the DNA. The germline V gene encodes CDR1 MNHEY and CDR2 SVGAGI. The CDR3 adds up to 15 amino acids, both ends counted. The CDR3 region is CASSYLPPRLDKAFF.

Note on this clonotype: A clone one base away is much larger, so this may be a read error. The conserved closing phenylalanine or tryptophan is absent in this CDR3, likely reflecting a read error. The rearrangement links TRBV12-3 or TRBV12-4 to TRBJ2-7, with D tentatively TRBD1 (5 bases). There are 12 residues in the CDR3. Trimming took off 6 bases at V and 2 bases at J, with 8 bases between the two ends. The CDR3, as DNA: TGTGCCAGCAGGACAGATACCTACGAGCAGTACCTC. Encoded protein: CASRTDTYEQYL.

The chain employs TRBV29-1 and TRBJ2-7, with TRBD1 matching over 10 bases. The CDR3 totals 14 residues. Germline values: CDR1 SQVTM, CDR2 ANQGSEA. Trimming at V came to 7 bases and at J to 2 bases, leaving 8 bases not matched to a gene. DNA of the CDR3: TGCAGCGGGACGGGACAGGGGCAGGCCTACGAGCAGTACTTC. Its translation: CSGTGQGQAYEQYF.

The table lists this clonotype with many counts. The rearrangement uses TRBV19 and TRBJ2-1; TRBD1 aligns across 9 bases. The V gene end was trimmed by 4 bases and the J gene end by 1 base; junction bases not matched to a gene: 2. The CDR3 length is 15 residues. Germline V lookup: CDR1 LNHDA, CDR2 SQIVND (reference sequence). The CDR3 loop is CASSTGTGSYNEQFF. For the CDR3, the DNA is TGTGCCAGTAGTACCGGGACAGGGTCCTACAATGAGCAGTTCTTC.

The J gene is TRBJ1-6, the V gene TRBV6-1; perhaps TRBD1 as D (6 bases). This CDR3 has 17 amino acids. The V end was cut by 6 bases, the J end by 0 bases, with 15 bases between. Germline V gene lookup returns CDR1 MNHNS and CDR2 SASEGT. CDR3 sequence (DNA): TGTGCCAGCAGGGGGCGAACAGGGAGCTCCTATAATTCACCCCTCCACTTT. Its translation is CASRGRTGSSYNSPLHF.